Each of the 10 T cell receptor beta chains below was sequenced from the same sample in a study of persistence of HIV-infected CD4 T cells. This was the immunoSEQ version 4 assay in survey mode. The table came from immunoSEQ multiplex PCR; TCRdb's copy has only in-frame clones and leaves some out. The sample yields about 46,000 clones, 75% to 90% seen once. Their recognized antigens are unknown. This nonspecific control used anti-CD3/anti-CD28 bead stimulation of CD4+ T cells. CD4+ T cells upregulating both CD40 ligand and CD69 were sorted as responding cells. The sequences come from CD4+ T cells sorted from PBMCs after roughly 18-hour stimulation, collected from a patient who received antiretroviral therapy. All receptors come from an adult woman with HIV who was CMV-seropositive.

V usage is TRBV7-8 and J usage is TRBJ1-1; a weak D match, TRBD1 (6 bases). This CDR3 region has 15 residues. Germline CDR1 reads SGHVS; CDR2 reads FQNEAQ. The ends were cut back, 0 bases at V and 0 bases at J, with 8 bases in the middle. CDR3 amino acids: CASSLAGALNTEAFF. CDR3 coding DNA: TGTGCCAGCAGCTTAGCGGGGGCACTGAACACTGAAGCTTTCTTT.

The J gene is TRBJ2-5, the V gene TRBV5-4, with TRBD2 as a possible D gene (7 bases). The CDR3 is 15 amino acids. Trimming took 5 bases from V and 6 from J, leaving 20 bases between them. CDR1 is SGHNT, CDR2 YYREEE, per germline (reference sequence). The chain's CDR3 is CASRGGGAGGQTQYF. The CDR3 DNA reads TGTGCCAGCAGGGGAGGGGGGGCCGGCGGGCAGACCCAGTACTTC.

With regard to this clone: This specimen includes other DNA sequences encoding the same CDR3. The V gene is TRBV12-3 or TRBV12-4, the J gene TRBJ1-1; no firm D call. Trimming took 4 bases from V and 0 from J, leaving 6 bases between them. CDR3 length equals 13 residues. The CDR3: CASSSSVNTEAFF. As DNA, the CDR3 is TGTGCCAGCAGTTCCAGTGTGAACACTGAAGCTTTCTTT.

The V and J genes are TRBV7-7 and TRBJ2-5; 11 nucleotides align to TRBD2. Germline V gene data show CDR1 as SSHAT and CDR2 as FNYEAQ (reference sequence). Trimming cost V 5 bases and J 3 bases; bases outside gene matches: 5. CDR3 length equals 15 residues. CDR3 bases: TGTGCCAGCAGCCTAGGGACTAGCGGCGAAGAGACCCAGTACTTC. Translating it yields CASSLGTSGEETQYF.

The chain combines TRBV6-2 or TRBV6-3 with TRBJ1-2; 8 positions match TRBD1. Trimming cost V 3 bases and J 6 bases; bases outside gene matches: 12. The germline V gene encodes CDR1 MNHEY and CDR2 SVGEGT. The CDR3 covers 16 residues. CDR3 sequence (DNA): TGTGCCAGCAGTTATTCGCCGGGACAGGACATCGATGGCTACACCTTC. Translation gives CASSYSPGQDIDGYTF.

This chain's CDR3 is CASSFTGKETQYF. CDR3 coding DNA: TGCGCCAGCAGCTTTACAGGGAAAGAGACCCAGTACTTC. The gene calls are TRBV5-1 and TRBJ2-5; D might be TRBD1 (6 bases). The length of the CDR3 is 13 residues. Germline V gives CDR1 SGHRS, CDR2 YFSETQ. With 2 bases removed from V and 3 bases from J, the gap between germline ends came to 8 bases.

The rearrangement uses TRBV28 and TRBJ2-5, with 8 positions matching TRBD1. Germline CDR1 is MDHEN and CDR2 is SYDVKM. This CDR3 has 14 residues. The J segment lost 5 bases and the V segment lost 2 bases, leaving 4 bases of the junction unmatched. CDR3 sequence reads: CASSLSRGQETQYF. The DNA for the CDR3 is TGTGCCAGCAGTTTAAGCAGGGGGCAGGAGACCCAGTACTTC.

The chain is built from TRBV6-2 or TRBV6-3 and TRBJ1-5; 7 positions agree with TRBD1. CDR3 length: 19 amino acids. Germline V CDR1 and CDR2: MNHEY, SVGEGT. V was clipped by 5 bases and J by 4 bases; unmatched bases: 20. CDR3 DNA sequence: TGTGCCAGCAGTCGCACAGGGGTGAGTATCAGGAAGTCAAATCAGCCCCAGCATTTT. The encoded protein is CASSRTGVSIRKSNQPQHF.

The chain recombines TRBV9 with TRBJ2-2, with 9 nucleotides matching TRBD1. CDR1 and CDR2 from the germline V gene are SGDLS and YYNGEE. After removal of 0 bases from V and 6 bases from J, the junction contained 9 bases not matched to a gene. The CDR3 consists of 17 residues. In nucleotides, the CDR3 is TGTGCCAGCAGCGTAGGGGACAGGGCGGGTAGCTCCGGGGAGCTGTTTTTT. Protein: CASSVGDRAGSSGELFF.

The chain couples TRBV6-4 to TRBJ2-7, with TRBD1 identical over 7 bases. Germline trimming cut 9 bases from V and 0 bases from J; bases unmatched to any gene: 14. This CDR3 contains 16 residues. The germline CDR1 and CDR2 sequences are MRHNA and SNTAGT. In DNA form, the CDR3 reads TGTGCCAGACGCTTGGACAGGCCCTCCTCCTCCTACGAGCAGTACTTC. Translating it yields CARRLDRPSSSYEQYF.